This TCR beta chain was obtained from a study of CD8 T cells in ankylosing spondylitis. Study results and caveats: A motif of 7 to 9 highly homologous TCR beta variants was seen as apparently characteristic of ankylosing spondylitis blood. CD8+ cells made up the disease-linked clones, which were relatively rare in peripheral blood. Significant enrichment of disease-linked clones was reportedly seen in matched ankylosing spondylitis synovial fluid.

Molecular-barcoded quantitative 5'-RACE produced these TCR beta libraries. TCRdb re-analysed the 5' RACE reads in MiXCR, keeping a single row per CDR3 protein. The sample records approximately 260,000 distinct CDR3 sequences, 8% to 9.5% being singletons. The CDR3 runs to 18 residues. Germline CDR1 is SGHRS and CDR2 is YFSETQ. The ends lost 3 bases at V and 1 base at J; junction bases unmatched: 7. A remark on this clonotype: Antigen unknown.

This chain joins TRBV5-1 and TRBJ2-3; 14 bases map to TRBD2. Sequencing was done on a sample of blood, either unsorted or a sorted T cell fraction (not recorded which). The source is a male donor with ankylosing spondylitis or in good health (not recorded which). The CDR3 protein is CASSSSGTSGSGTDTQYF. DNA for the CDR3: TGCGCCAGCAGCTCCTCCGGGACTAGCGGGAGTGGCACAGATACGCAGTATTTT.